A few counts support the clone carrying this TCR beta chain. Its antigen is still unknown. This record belongs to a study of post-analysis software for immune sequencing data. Study conclusions and caveats: About 5 TRBV segments, including TRBV5-6, TRBV5-1 and TRBV20-1, were more frequent in patients than controls. Strong co-clustering by F measure was evident for samples that had been prepared in the same batch. A significant reduction in normalized Chao1 diversity was observed in multiple sclerosis patients versus controls.

Prepared TCR beta cDNA libraries contained unique molecular identifiers. When 1 to 10 million T cells were used, they gave roughly 490,000 cDNA molecules. One entry per CDR3 protein results from TCRdb running MiXCR on the PCR reads. The data contain hundreds of thousands of distinct CDR3 sequences, 55% to 70% of them singletons. The V gene's germline CDR1 is KGHSY and CDR2 FQNENV. This CDR3 has 14 residues. With 4 bases clipped from V and 6 bases from J, the junction kept 5 bases outside the gene matches. Sequenced sample: blood. The clonotype was recovered from a girl aged 2 to 10 with multiple sclerosis. This rearrangement joins TRBV16 to TRBJ2-3; the match to TRBD2 covers 9 bases. The CDR3 here is CASSLSGRSDTQYF. The CDR3 nucleotides are TGTGCCAGCAGCCTAAGCGGGAGGTCGGATACGCAGTATTTT.